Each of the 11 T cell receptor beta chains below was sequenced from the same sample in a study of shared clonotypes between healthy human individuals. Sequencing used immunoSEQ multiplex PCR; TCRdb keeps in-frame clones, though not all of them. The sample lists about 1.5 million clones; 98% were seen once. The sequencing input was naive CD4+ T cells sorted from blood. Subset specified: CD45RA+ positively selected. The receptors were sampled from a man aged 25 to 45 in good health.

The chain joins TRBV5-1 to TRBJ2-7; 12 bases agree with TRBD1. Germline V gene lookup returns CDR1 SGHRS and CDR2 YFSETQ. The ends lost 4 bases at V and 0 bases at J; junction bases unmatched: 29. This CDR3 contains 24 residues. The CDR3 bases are TGCGCCAGCAGCCCCCTTGCTGTGGGACAGGGGGCTAATCAGGGGGAGTCGTCCTCCTACGAGCAGTACTTC. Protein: CASSPLAVGQGANQGESSSYEQYF.

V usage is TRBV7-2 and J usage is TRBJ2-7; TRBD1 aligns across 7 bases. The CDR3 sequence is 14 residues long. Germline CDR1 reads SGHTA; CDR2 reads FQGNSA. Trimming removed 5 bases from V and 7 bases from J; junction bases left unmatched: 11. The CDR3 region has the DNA TGTGCCAGCAGCCGGCTAAACAGGGGTGGGGAGCAGTACTTC. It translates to CASSRLNRGGEQYF.

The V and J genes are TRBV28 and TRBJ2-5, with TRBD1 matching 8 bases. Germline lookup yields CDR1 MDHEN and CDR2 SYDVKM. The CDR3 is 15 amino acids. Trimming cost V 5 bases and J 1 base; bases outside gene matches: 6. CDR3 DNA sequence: TGTGCCAGCAGTGCAGGGGGCGGTCTCCAAGAGACCCAGTACTTC. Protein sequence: CASSAGGGLQETQYF.

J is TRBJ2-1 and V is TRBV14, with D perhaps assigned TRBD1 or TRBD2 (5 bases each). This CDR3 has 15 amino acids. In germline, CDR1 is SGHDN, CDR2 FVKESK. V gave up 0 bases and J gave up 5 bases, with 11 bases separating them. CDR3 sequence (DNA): TGTGCCAGCAGCCAAGATACGGGACCTCACAATGAGCAGTTCTTC. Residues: CASSQDTGPHNEQFF. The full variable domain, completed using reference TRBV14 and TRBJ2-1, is EAGVTQFPSHSVIEKGQTVTLRCDPISGHDNLYWYRRVMGKEIKFLLHFVKESKQDESGMPNNRFLAERTGGTYSTLKVQPAELEDSGVYFCASSQDTGPHNEQFFGPGTRLTVL.

The DNA for the CDR3 is TGTGCCAGCAGCTCAAGCCACGAGCAGTACTTC. Its translation is CASSSSHEQYF. This rearrangement joins TRBV7-6 to TRBJ2-7; no firm D call. The V gene lost 4 bases and the J gene lost 5 bases, with 6 bases spanning the gap. CDR3 length: 11 residues. Germline values: CDR1 SGHVS, CDR2 FNYEAQ.

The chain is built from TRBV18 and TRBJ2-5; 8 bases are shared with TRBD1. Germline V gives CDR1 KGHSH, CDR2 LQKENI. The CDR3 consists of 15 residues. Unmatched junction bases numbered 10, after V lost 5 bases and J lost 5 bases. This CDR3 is CASSSGQVGSETQYF. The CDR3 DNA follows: TGTGCCAGCTCATCGGGACAGGTCGGGTCCGAGACCCAGTACTTC.

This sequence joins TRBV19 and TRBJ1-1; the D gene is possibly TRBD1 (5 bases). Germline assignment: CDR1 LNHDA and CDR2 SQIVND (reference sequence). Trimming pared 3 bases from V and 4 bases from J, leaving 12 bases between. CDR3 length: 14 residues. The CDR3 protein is CASSISGGGTEAFF. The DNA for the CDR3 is TGTGCCAGTAGTATCAGCGGGGGGGGCACTGAAGCTTTCTTT.

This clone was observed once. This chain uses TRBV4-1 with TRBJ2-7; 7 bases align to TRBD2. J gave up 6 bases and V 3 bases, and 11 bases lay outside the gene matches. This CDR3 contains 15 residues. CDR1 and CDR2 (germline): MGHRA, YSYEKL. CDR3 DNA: TGCGCCAGCAGCCACGACGCGGGAGAGTACTCCGAGCAGTACTTC. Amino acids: CASSHDAGEYSEQYF.

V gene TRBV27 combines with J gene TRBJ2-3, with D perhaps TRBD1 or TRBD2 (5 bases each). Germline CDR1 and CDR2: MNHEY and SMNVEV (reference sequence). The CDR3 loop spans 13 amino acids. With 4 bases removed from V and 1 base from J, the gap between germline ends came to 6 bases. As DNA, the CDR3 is TGTGCCAGCAGTTGGGACGGCACAGATACGCAGTATTTT. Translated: CASSWDGTDTQYF.

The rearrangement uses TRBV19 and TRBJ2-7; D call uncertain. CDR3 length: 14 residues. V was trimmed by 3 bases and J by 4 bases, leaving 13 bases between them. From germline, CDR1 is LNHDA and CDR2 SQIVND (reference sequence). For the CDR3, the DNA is TGTGCCAGTAGTATCAGCTCCGGAGAGTACGAGCAGTACTTC. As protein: CASSISSGEYEQYF.

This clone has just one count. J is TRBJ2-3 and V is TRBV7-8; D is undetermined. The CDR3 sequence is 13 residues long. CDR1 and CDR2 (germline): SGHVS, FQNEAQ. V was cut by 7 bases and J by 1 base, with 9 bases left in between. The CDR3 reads CASNREGTDTQYF. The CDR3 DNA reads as TGTGCCAGCAACCGTGAGGGCACAGATACGCAGTATTTT.